What follows are 28 T cell receptor beta chains derived from one specimen sequenced in a study of cytomegalovirus exposure and HLA in healthy donors. The PCR contained 60 Vbeta and 13 Jbeta primers. TCRdb's table, derived via immunoSEQ multiplex PCR, lists solely in-frame clones and lacks some. Among about 89,000 clones, roughly 85% were seen once, and the ten largest hold 7.4%. The sequencing input was PBMCs. The receptors stem from a middle-aged man in good health and CMV-seropositive.

V and J are TRBV6-4 and TRBJ1-1; 7 nucleotides agree with TRBD1. J lost 7 bases, V lost 5 bases, and 10 bases had no gene match. This CDR3 comprises 14 residues. Germline loops: CDR1 MRHNA, CDR2 SNTAGT. The DNA for the CDR3 is TGTGCCAGCAGTCTTAACGACAGGGTAGGTGAAGCTTTCTTT. It encodes CASSLNDRVGEAFF.

The chain links TRBV28 to TRBJ1-5; D not resolved. In germline, CDR1 is MDHEN, CDR2 SYDVKM. The V end lost 5 bases, the J end lost 1 base, and 24 bases lay between the germline ends. CDR3 length equals 19 residues. In nucleotides, the CDR3 is TGTGCCAGCAGTCTCCCCCCCGCAGAAGCGCGAGGCAGCAATCAGCCCCAGCATTTT. This translates into CASSLPPAEARGSNQPQHF.

V gene TRBV7-6 combines with J gene TRBJ2-2, with D unclear. The length of the CDR3 is 12 residues. Trimming left V 4 bases short and J 5 bases short, with 5 bases between. Germline CDR1 SGHVS, CDR2 FNYEAQ. The CDR3 bases are TGTGCCAGCAGCTACACGACCGGGGAGCTGTTTTTT. Amino acids: CASSYTTGELFF. Together with reference TRBV7-6 and TRBJ2-2, the CDR3 gives the full variable domain: GAGVSQSPRYKVTKRGQDVALRCDPISGHVSLYWYRQALGQGPEFLTYFNYEAQQDKSGLPNDRFSAERPEGSISTLTIQRTEQRDSAMYRCASSYTTGELFFGEGSRLTVL.

The V call is TRBV7-2, the J call TRBJ1-2; TRBD1 is a possible D gene (5 bases). This CDR3 is 13 amino acids long. V shed 1 base and J shed 2 bases, with 5 bases lying between them. Germline V gives CDR1 SGHTA, CDR2 FQGNSA. The CDR3 DNA reads as TGTGCCAGCAGCTTAGGGACAAACTATGGCTACACCTTC. This translates into CASSLGTNYGYTF.

The V call is TRBV5-1, the J call TRBJ2-7; TRBD1 matches 7 bases. The CDR3 spans 14 residues. The V segment lost 0 bases and the J segment 8 bases; nucleotides outside the gene matches: 8. Germline V CDR1 and CDR2: SGHRS, YFSETQ. CDR3: CASSLAQGDLKQYF. DNA of the CDR3: TGCGCCAGCAGCTTGGCCCAGGGGGATTTAAAGCAGTACTTC.

The CDR3 region is CASSRPGGRGYTF. In nucleotides, the CDR3 is TGTGCCAGCAGCAGGCCAGGGGGAAGGGGCTACACCTTC. The V and J genes are TRBV7-9 and TRBJ1-2; 7 nucleotides agree with TRBD1. V lost 5 bases to trimming and J lost 8 bases; unmatched junction nucleotides: 8. There are 13 residues in the CDR3. Germline V gives CDR1 SEHNR, CDR2 FQNEAQ (reference sequence).

The CDR3 nucleotides read TGTGCCAGCAGCGTAGAAACCCGGAGGGGAGGCCCCGCAGATACGCAGTATTTT. Its protein product is CASSVETRRGGPADTQYF. This rearrangement joins TRBV9 to TRBJ2-3, with a weak D call TRBD2 (6 bases). In germline, CDR1 is SGDLS, CDR2 YYNGEE. The CDR3 has 18 amino acids. The V end lost 0 bases, the J end lost 4 bases, and 21 bases lay between the germline ends.

The rearrangement links TRBV11-2 to TRBJ2-2; TRBD2 is a possible D gene (6 bases). The CDR3 runs 14 residues. CDR1 is SGHAT, CDR2 FQNNGV, per germline. V was cut by 11 bases and J by 2 bases, with 15 bases left in between. In nucleotides, the CDR3 is TGTGCCGGGTCTAGCGATAGCAACACCGGGGAGCTGTTTTTT. Translation gives CAGSSDSNTGELFF.

V and J are TRBV2 and TRBJ2-6, with 7 bases aligning to TRBD1. Trimming took 5 bases from V and 4 from J; bases not matched to a gene: 5. Germline loops: CDR1 SNHLY, CDR2 FYNNEI. This CDR3 is 15 amino acids long. The CDR3 DNA is TGTGCCAGCAGTTCCGACAGGGTCGGGGCCAACGTCCTGACTTTC. Translated, it gives CASSSDRVGANVLTF.

The rearrangement uses TRBV30 and TRBJ2-1; 7 bases line up with TRBD2. CDR1 GTSNPN and CDR2 SVGIG come from the germline V gene (reference sequence). Trimming at V came to 3 bases and at J to 7 bases, leaving 24 bases not matched to a gene. This CDR3 contains 19 residues. The CDR3 nucleotides read TGTGCCTGGAGCAGCAGGAGCGGGGCCTTTTCCTCTCCTACGAATGAGCAGTTCTTC. This gives the protein CAWSSRSGAFSSPTNEQFF.

V gene TRBV2 combines with J gene TRBJ1-2; 10 bases are a match to TRBD1. Germline loops: CDR1 SNHLY, CDR2 FYNNEI. V lost 2 bases to trimming and J lost 7 bases; unmatched junction nucleotides: 7. The CDR3 length is 15 residues. The CDR3 protein is CASSEYRDRGRGYTF. DNA of the CDR3: TGTGCCAGCAGTGAATACCGGGACAGGGGTCGTGGCTACACCTTC.

The gene calls are TRBV7-3 and TRBJ2-7; D is ambiguous. V gave up 4 bases and J gave up 4 bases, with 5 bases separating them. The germline gives CDR1 SGHTA, CDR2 FQGTGA. The CDR3 is 11 amino acids. The CDR3 nucleotides are TGTGCCAGCAGCTCCCTTTACGAGCAGTACTTC. Its translation is CASSSLYEQYF. Drawing the rest from reference TRBV7-3 and TRBJ2-7, the complete variable domain is GAGVSQTPSNKVTEKGKYVELRCDPISGHTALYWYRQSLGQGPEFLIYFQGTGAADDSGLPNDRFFAVRPEGSVSTLKIQRTERGDSAVYLCASSSLYEQYFGPGTRLTVT.

The chain employs TRBV11-2 and TRBJ2-3; 11 bases agree with TRBD2. From germline, CDR1 is SGHAT and CDR2 FQNNGV. CDR3 length: 17 amino acids. J lost 2 bases, V lost 2 bases, and 6 bases had no gene match. The CDR3: CASSLLSGGALTDTQYF. The DNA for the CDR3 is TGTGCCAGCAGCTTACTTAGCGGGGGGGCCCTCACAGATACGCAGTATTTT.

This clone was observed a single time. The CDR3 loop is CASSQIPGQEEYTF. The CDR3 bases are TGTGCCAGCAGCCAGATACCGGGACAGGAAGAATACACCTTC. The chain recombines TRBV27 with TRBJ1-2, with TRBD1 matching over 8 bases. With 6 bases clipped from V and 11 bases from J, the junction kept 14 bases outside the gene matches. Germline CDR1 MNHEY, CDR2 SMNVEV (reference sequence). This CDR3 has 14 residues.

This chain connects TRBV19 to TRBJ1-6; D perhaps matches TRBD1 (6 bases). Trimming pared 5 bases from V and 9 bases from J, leaving 14 bases between. Germline V CDR1 and CDR2: LNHDA, SQIVND (reference sequence). The CDR3 spans 14 residues. CDR3 nucleotide sequence: TGTGCCAGTAGTTCCGGGACACCGTTTTCACCCCTCCACTTT. Residues: CASSSGTPFSPLHF.

The chain carries TRBV5-1 and TRBJ2-1, with 7 bases identical to TRBD2. V gave up 2 bases and J gave up 2 bases; unmatched junction bases: 4. The CDR3 extends over 15 amino acids. Germline CDR1 SGHRS, CDR2 YFSETQ. The CDR3 is CASSFAGTTYNEQFF. CDR3 coding DNA: TGCGCCAGCAGCTTTGCCGGGACTACCTACAATGAGCAGTTCTTC.

The chain uses TRBV18 and TRBJ1-4; D not resolved. The germline V and J ends were trimmed by 4 bases and 3 bases, with 9 bases remaining between them. CDR1 is KGHSH, CDR2 LQKENI, per germline. CDR3 size: 14 residues. CDR3 DNA: TGTGCCAGCTCACAGGAGGCACCTAATGAAAAACTGTTTTTT. As protein: CASSQEAPNEKLFF.

The chain recombines TRBV14 with TRBJ2-6; D may be TRBD2 (6 bases). Germline V gene sequence: CDR1 SGHDN, CDR2 FVKESK. Between the trimmed V and J ends, which lost 4 bases and 4 bases, there was a span of 11 bases. This CDR3 comprises 15 residues. The CDR3 DNA follows: TGTGCCAGCAGCCGCGGGACCGCGGGGGCCAACGTCCTGACTTTC. It codes for CASSRGTAGANVLTF. Looking up the rest from reference TRBV14 and TRBJ2-6 gives the full variable domain: EAGVTQFPSHSVIEKGQTVTLRCDPISGHDNLYWYRRVMGKEIKFLLHFVKESKQDESGMPNNRFLAERTGGTYSTLKVQPAELEDSGVYFCASSRGTAGANVLTFGAGSRLTVL.

As DNA, the CDR3 is TGTGCCGGTCAACAGGGGTTCACCTACAATGAGCAGTTCTTC. Its protein product is CAGQQGFTYNEQFF. The chain recombines TRBV30 with TRBJ2-1, with TRBD1 matching 7 bases. V dropped 8 bases and J dropped 2; count of bases not matched to a gene: 9. Germline V CDR1 and CDR2: GTSNPN, SVGIG (reference sequence). The CDR3 sequence is 14 residues long. Complete variable domain (other parts from reference TRBV30 and TRBJ2-1): SQTIHQWPATLVQPVGSPLSLECTVEGTSNPNLYWYRQAAGRGLQLLFYSVGIGQISSEVPQNLSASRPQDRQFILSSKKLLLSDSGFYLCAGQQGFTYNEQFFGPGTRLTVL.

CDR3 sequence: CASSLAGTIYNEQFF. The CDR3 nucleotides read TGTGCCAGCAGCTTAGCCGGGACTATTTACAATGAGCAGTTCTTC. The V gene is TRBV5-4, the J gene TRBJ2-1; 7 bases are a match to TRBD2. From germline, CDR1 is SGHNT and CDR2 YYREEE (reference sequence). The J segment lost 4 bases and the V segment lost 2 bases, leaving 6 bases of the junction unmatched. The CDR3 consists of 15 residues.

The rearrangement uses TRBV6-5 and TRBJ2-7, with D perhaps matching TRBD2 (6 bases). The CDR3 has 15 amino acids. Germline CDR1 is MNHEY and CDR2 is SVGAGI. The ends were cut back, 4 bases at V and 5 bases at J, with 18 bases in the middle. The CDR3 region is CASSLGGGKINEQYF. The DNA for the CDR3 is TGTGCCAGCAGTTTGGGTGGCGGGAAGATCAACGAGCAGTACTTC.

The chain joins TRBV11-2 to TRBJ2-5; 9 nucleotides align to TRBD2. V gave up 2 bases and J gave up 4 bases; unmatched junction bases: 5. This CDR3 has 15 amino acids. Per the germline V gene, CDR1 is SGHAT and CDR2 is FQNNGV. CDR3 sequence: CASSLSGLARETQYF. CDR3 DNA sequence: TGTGCCAGCAGCTTATCCGGACTAGCGCGAGAGACCCAGTACTTC. Using reference TRBV11-2 and TRBJ2-5 for the parts outside the CDR3, the full variable domain is EAGVAQSPRYKIIEKRQSVAFWCNPISGHATLYWYQQILGQGPKLLIQFQNNGVVDDSQLPKDRFSAERLKGVDSTLKIQPAKLEDSAVYLCASSLSGLARETQYFGPGTRLLVL.

The genes are TRBV19 and TRBJ2-1; 8 bases agree with TRBD1. V shed 7 bases and J 5 bases; nucleotides not matched to a gene: 7. The CDR3 sequence is 14 residues long. Germline V CDR1 and CDR2: LNHDA, SQIVND (reference sequence). The DNA for the CDR3 is TGTGCCAGTACTGGACAGGGCCGACACAATGAGCAGTTCTTC. Translating gives CASTGQGRHNEQFF.

The chain has TRBV18 and TRBJ2-5, with D possibly being TRBD2 (5 bases). Looked up from germline, CDR1 is KGHSH and CDR2 is LQKENI. The CDR3 spans 13 residues. V lost 5 bases, J lost 5 bases, and 12 bases lay in between. The CDR3 spells CASSSGSGETQYF. In DNA, the CDR3 is TGTGCCAGCTCATCGGGGAGTGGGGAGACCCAGTACTTC.

V gene TRBV19 combines with J gene TRBJ2-1, with D perhaps matching TRBD2 (5 bases). In germline, CDR1 is LNHDA, CDR2 SQIVND (reference sequence). The CDR3 sequence is 15 residues long. V was cut by 1 base and J by 12 bases, with 19 bases left in between. DNA for the CDR3: TGTGCCAGTAGTATAGCTAGCTCCCCCACGTTTGGGCAGTTCTTC. It encodes CASSIASSPTFGQFF.

This clone has only a few counts. The chain combines TRBV4-1 with TRBJ1-1; D unresolved. The CDR3 spans 13 residues. CDR1 is MGHRA and CDR2 is YSYEKL in the germline V gene. Trimming removed 5 bases from V and 1 base from J, with 8 bases in between. The CDR3 sequence: CASSNTRNTEAFF. The DNA of the CDR3 is TGCGCCAGCAGCAACACACGGAACACTGAAGCTTTCTTT.

The J gene is TRBJ1-4, the V gene TRBV13, with a possible D match to TRBD1 (5 bases). Germline V CDR1 and CDR2: PRHDT, FYEKMQ (reference sequence). This CDR3 has 14 amino acids. Trimming took 1 base from V and 6 from J, leaving 9 bases between them. CDR3 sequence reads: CASSLVGADEKLFF. CDR3 nucleotides: TGTGCCAGCAGCTTAGTAGGGGCGGATGAAAAACTGTTTTTT.

The chain joins TRBV6-5 to TRBJ1-1; D possibly corresponds to TRBD1 (6 bases). V lost 4 bases to trimming and J lost 13 bases, with 19 bases between them. CDR1 is MNHEY, CDR2 SVGAGI, per germline. This CDR3 is built from 13 residues. CDR3 coding DNA: TGTGCCAGCAGTTCGGGGGGGGCGTCAAAGGTTTTCTTT. It codes for CASSSGGASKVFF.